The T cell receptor beta chain described here comes from a study of patients and donors after allogeneic stem cell transplantation. In this sample, this clonotype turned up many times. Trimming removed 1 base from V and 1 base from J, with 16 bases in between. CDR1 DFQATT and CDR2 SNEGSKA come from the germline V gene (reference sequence). The CDR3 consists of 16 residues. TCRdb redid the calling of the RT-PCR reads with MiXCR, one entry per CDR3 protein. The data show roughly 960,000 distinct CDR3 sequences, more than 15% seen once. This receptor was taken from a human donor who was either an allogeneic HSCT recipient or a stem cell or donor lymphocyte infusion donor (not recorded which). It is not recorded whose cells these are; they may come from a transplant donor. The rearrangement joins TRBV20-1 to TRBJ1-1, with no clear D. The sample consisted of blood, either unsorted or a sorted T cell fraction (not recorded which). The DNA of the CDR3 is TGCAGTGCTAGAGGGGGTATTAGGCAGGAGAACACTGAAGCTTTCTTT. It yields the protein CSARGGIRQENTEAFF.